Each of the 10 T cell receptor beta chains below was sequenced from the same sample in a study of T cell responses to AZD1222 COVID-19 vaccine. The method was immunoSEQ multiplex PCR; TCRdb's version includes in-frame clones alone and lacks a portion of them. The data hold just under 85,000 clones, with about nine tenths observed a single time. The sample consisted of peripheral blood, taken on day 0 of AZD1222 vaccination. These TCRs come from an adult in good health.

This clone was observed once. This chain links TRBV4-1 with TRBJ1-2, with 7 bases that match TRBD1. The germline V gene has CDR1 MGHRA and CDR2 YSYEKL. The CDR3 runs to 15 residues. V shed 4 bases, J shed 2 bases, and the junction held 7 bases outside the gene matches. The CDR3 DNA reads as TGCGCCAGCAGCCCCAGGGAGACAGGGAACTATGGCTACACCTTC. Protein product: CASSPRETGNYGYTF.

The chain's CDR3 is CASWDRGFRNTEAFF. Here the CDR3 DNA reads TGTGCCAGTTGGGACAGGGGGTTCAGGAACACTGAAGCTTTCTTT. The J gene is TRBJ1-1, the V gene TRBV19, with TRBD1 identical over 11 bases. The CDR3 length is 15 residues. Per the germline V gene, CDR1 is LNHDA and CDR2 is SQIVND (reference sequence). Trimming removed 8 bases from V and 1 base from J; junction bases left unmatched: 6.

The chain uses TRBV2 and TRBJ1-6; no firm D call. V lost 10 bases, J lost 7 bases, and 11 bases lay in between. CDR3 size: 12 residues. Germline V gene sequence: CDR1 SNHLY, CDR2 FYNNEI. CDR3 amino acids: CATQAGNSPLHF. DNA for the CDR3: TGTGCCACCCAAGCCGGAAATTCACCCCTCCACTTT. Filled out from reference TRBV2 and TRBJ1-6, the complete variable domain reads EPEVTQTPSHQVTQMGQEVILRCVPISNHLYFYWYRQILGQKVEFLVSFYNNEISEKSEIFDDQFSVERPDGSNFTLKIRSTKLEDSAMYFCATQAGNSPLHFGNGTRLTVT.

This clone was detected a few times. The chain is built from TRBV5-4 and TRBJ2-1; D possibly uses TRBD1 or TRBD2 (5 bases each). Trimming left V 0 bases short and J 3 bases short, with 19 bases between. CDR3 length equals 18 residues. The germline V gene encodes CDR1 SGHNT and CDR2 YYREEE (reference sequence). The DNA of the CDR3 is TGTGCCAGCAGCTTGGCCAAAGGTGGGGGACCCCTCTACAATGAGCAGTTCTTC. It is translated as CASSLAKGGGPLYNEQFF.

CDR3 DNA sequence: TGCGCCAGCAGCTTGTACTCTGGAAACACCATATATTTT. Encoded protein: CASSLYSGNTIYF. This chain connects TRBV5-1 to TRBJ1-3; D is unresolved. V was pared by 1 base and J by 0 bases, with 2 bases between. CDR1 SGHRS and CDR2 YFSETQ come from the germline V gene. CDR3 size: 13 residues.

Only a few counts were recorded for this clone. The rearrangement links TRBV11-1 to TRBJ2-3, with 10 positions matching TRBD1. The CDR3 is made up of 16 amino acids. With 2 bases clipped from V and 4 bases from J, the junction kept 6 bases outside the gene matches. Germline-derived CDR1 and CDR2 are SGHAT and FQDESV (reference sequence). CDR3 DNA: TGTGCCAGCAGCTTAAGGGACAGGGGCATGGCAGATACGCAGTATTTT. Translation gives CASSLRDRGMADTQYF.

The rearrangement links TRBV3-1 (or the pseudogene TRBV3-2) to TRBJ2-1; 10 bases are a match to TRBD2. With V trimmed by 3 bases and J by 4 bases, 6 bases remained unmatched. This CDR3 has 16 amino acids. Germline V lookup: CDR1 LGHDT, CDR2 YNNKEL (reference sequence). The CDR3 reads CASSHELAGPYNEQFF. The CDR3 DNA reads TGTGCCAGCAGCCATGAACTAGCGGGGCCATACAATGAGCAGTTCTTC.

V is TRBV19 and J is TRBJ1-1; 9 bases agree with TRBD1. There are 14 residues in the CDR3. Germline CDR1 is LNHDA and CDR2 is SQIVND (reference sequence). The CDR3 reads CATTGGPMNTEAFF. The DNA of the CDR3 is TGTGCGACAACAGGGGGCCCCATGAACACTGAAGCTTTCTTT.

The chain uses TRBV24-1 and TRBJ2-1; D may be TRBD1 (6 bases). V was trimmed by 4 bases and J by 5 bases, leaving 14 bases between them. The CDR3 is 15 amino acids. CDR1 KGHDR and CDR2 SFDVKD come from the germline V gene. CDR3 sequence reads: CATSEVHGQHNEQFF. In DNA form, the CDR3 reads TGTGCCACCAGTGAAGTTCATGGACAGCACAATGAGCAGTTCTTC.

The gene calls are TRBV6-1 and TRBJ2-7, with 8 bases aligning to TRBD1. V was pared by 0 bases and J by 5 bases, with 9 bases of the junction left unmatched. This CDR3 has 16 amino acids. Germline V lookup: CDR1 MNHNS, CDR2 SASEGT. The CDR3 sequence: CASSEAFGRGQDEQYF. DNA of the CDR3: TGTGCCAGCAGTGAAGCGTTCGGCAGGGGGCAGGACGAGCAGTACTTC.